One sample yielded the 26 T cell receptor beta chains listed below, sequenced in a study of identical twins. TCRdb analysed the 5' RACE reads with MiXCR anew, one entry per CDR3 protein. The profile shows approximately 890,000 distinct CDR3 sequences, 9% to 15% of them singletons. This sample was also put to use in a study of yellow fever vaccine responses in identical twins.

The source material was PBMCs. These receptors originate from a young woman in good health.

This clonotype was picked up many times. J is TRBJ1-1 and V is TRBV7-8; the match to TRBD1 covers 7 bases. CDR1 and CDR2 from the germline V gene are SGHVS and FQNEAQ. The CDR3 is 16 residues long. V trimming: 1 base; J trimming: 3 bases; junction bases outside the gene matches: 8. CDR3 coding DNA: TGTGCCAGCAGCTTAGTTATGGCAGGGGGTGACACTGAAGCTTTCTTT. Encoded protein: CASSLVMAGGDTEAFF.

The J gene is TRBJ2-1, the V gene TRBV20-1; D is possibly TRBD2 (6 bases). This CDR3 is 12 amino acids long. Germline V gene lookup returns CDR1 DFQATT and CDR2 SNEGSKA (reference sequence). V was shortened by 4 bases and J by 6 bases, with 10 bases between the two germline ends. In nucleotides, the CDR3 is TGCAGTGCTATTCAGGGAGGCAATGAGCAGTTCTTC. This encodes CSAIQGGNEQFF.

This chain joins TRBV7-2 and TRBJ2-2; D call uncertain. There are 14 residues in the CDR3. The V gene's germline CDR1 is SGHTA and CDR2 FQGNSA. Trimming took 2 bases from V and 4 from J, leaving 8 bases between them. The CDR3 bases are TGTGCCAGCAGCTTAATGGGAAGCACCGGGGAGCTGTTTTTT. Encoded protein: CASSLMGSTGELFF.

This clonotype was seen only a few times. The chain recombines TRBV27 with TRBJ2-7, with D tentatively TRBD1 (6 bases). The CDR3 is 14 residues long. Trimming cost V 3 bases and J 6 bases, with 15 bases left between them. CDR1 is MNHEY and CDR2 is SMNVEV in the germline V gene (reference sequence). The CDR3 region is CASSFGGRTVEQYF. CDR3 nucleotide sequence: TGTGCCAGCAGTTTTGGGGGCAGAACCGTCGAGCAGTACTTC.

The chain carries TRBV7-9 and TRBJ2-1, with D uncertain. Between the trimmed V and J ends, which lost 1 base and 9 bases, there was a span of 10 bases. Germline V lookup: CDR1 SEHNR, CDR2 FQNEAQ (reference sequence). The CDR3 has 13 residues. The CDR3 nucleotides are TGTGCCAGCAGCTTAGGGCAGTGGGGTGAGCAGTTCTTC. It codes for CASSLGQWGEQFF.

The table lists this clonotype with a few counts. One junction end does not reproduce the germline sequence, and a read error may be involved. The chain couples TRBV28 to TRBJ2-1; 9 bases agree with TRBD2. Germline CDR1 is MDHEN and CDR2 is SYDVKM. The CDR3 contains 16 residues. The CDR3 here is CASSLNSGGPSNEEFF. The CDR3 DNA reads as TGTGCCAGCAGTTTAAATAGCGGGGGCCCCTCGAATGAGGAGTTCTTC. Full variable domain (remainder filled in from reference TRBV28 and TRBJ2-1): DVKVTQSSRYLVKRTGEKVFLECVQDMDHENMFWYRQDPGLGLRLIYFSYDVKMKEKGDIPEGYSVSREKKERFSLILESASTNQTSMYLCASSLNSGGPSNEEFFGPGTRLTVL.

With regard to this clonotype: A much larger clone differs by one base, so this may be a read error. V gene TRBV7-2 combines with J gene TRBJ2-3, with 12 bases aligning to TRBD2. The CDR3 consists of 16 residues. V dropped 5 bases and J dropped 2; count of bases not matched to a gene: 5. Germline V gives CDR1 SGHTA, CDR2 FQGNSA. This CDR3 is CASSIRLAGDTDTQYF. The CDR3 DNA is TGTGCCAGCAGCATAAGACTAGCGGGGGACACAGATACGCAGTATTTT.

The V and J genes are TRBV20-1 and TRBJ2-2, with 9 bases lining up with TRBD2. J was trimmed by 2 bases and V by 4 bases; bases with no gene match: 2. Germline V gene data show CDR1 as DFQATT and CDR2 as SNEGSKA (reference sequence). This CDR3 region has 14 residues. The DNA of the CDR3 is TGCAGTGCTACACTAGCGGGTAACACCGGGGAGCTGTTTTTT. This encodes CSATLAGNTGELFF.

V is TRBV15 and J is TRBJ2-3; maybe TRBD2 (6 bases). From germline, CDR1 is LNHNV and CDR2 YYDKDF (reference sequence). The CDR3 sequence is 16 residues long. Between the trimmed V and J ends, which lost 5 bases and 1 base, there was a span of 16 bases. CDR3 nucleotide sequence: TGTGCCACCAGCTCGCCTAGGGGCGGGGGCACAGATACGCAGTATTTT. Translating it yields CATSSPRGGGTDTQYF.

The chain is built from TRBV25-1 and TRBJ1-2; D gene uncertain. The CDR3 is made up of 13 amino acids. Germline-derived CDR1 and CDR2 are MGHDK and SYGVNS. The V end was cut by 4 bases, the J end by 5 bases, with 11 bases between. The CDR3 bases are TGTGCCAGCAGTGGCTATCGGGGATATGGCTACACCTTC. This sequence encodes CASSGYRGYGYTF.

The V call is TRBV2, the J call TRBJ2-3, with TRBD1 as a possible D gene (6 bases). Germline V lookup: CDR1 SNHLY, CDR2 FYNNEI. Trimming cost V 6 bases and J 0 bases, with 16 bases left between them. The length of the CDR3 is 16 residues. The CDR3 DNA sequence: TGTGCCAGCAGGGCCGGGACACATGATAGCACAGATACGCAGTATTTT. Amino acids: CASRAGTHDSTDTQYF.

This clonotype was observed a few times. The DNA of the CDR3 is TGTGCCAGCAGTTTCGGGCTCACAGATACGCAGTATTTT. It translates to CASSFGLTDTQYF. This sequence joins TRBV12-3 or TRBV12-4 and TRBJ2-3; D uncertain. Trimming shortened V by 3 bases and J by 2 bases, and 6 bases separated the two germline ends. The CDR3 sequence is 13 residues long.

This clonotype was seen only a few times. CDR3 nucleotides: TGTGCCAGCAGTTTATTTGCCAATCAGCCCCAGCATTTT. Translating it yields CASSLFANQPQHF. The J gene is TRBJ1-5, the V gene TRBV28; D is ambiguous. The CDR3 is 13 residues long. V shed 1 base and J shed 3 bases, with 4 bases lying between them. CDR1 and CDR2 (germline): MDHEN, SYDVKM.

The chain joins TRBV27 to TRBJ2-1; 13 nucleotides align to TRBD2. The CDR3 contains 17 residues. Germline assignment: CDR1 MNHEY and CDR2 SMNVEV (reference sequence). The V gene end was trimmed by 6 bases and the J gene end by 7 bases; junction bases not matched to a gene: 12. CDR3 protein: CASRPQPGLAGNNEQFF. CDR3 sequence (DNA): TGTGCCAGCAGACCCCAACCGGGACTAGCGGGAAATAATGAGCAGTTCTTC.

The chain has TRBV28 and TRBJ2-7, with 11 bases aligning to TRBD2. The germline gives CDR1 MDHEN, CDR2 SYDVKM. V shed 6 bases and J 5 bases; nucleotides not matched to a gene: 12. The CDR3 spans 16 residues. Here the CDR3 reads CASSPGGSGRANEQYF. CDR3 nucleotides: TGTGCCAGCAGCCCGGGGGGTAGCGGGAGGGCCAACGAGCAGTACTTC.

This clonotype came up a few times. The rearrangement uses TRBV11-2 and TRBJ2-7; D may correspond to TRBD1 or TRBD2 (5 bases each). Looked up from germline, CDR1 is SGHAT and CDR2 is FQNNGV. The CDR3 has 14 residues. V gave up 6 bases and J gave up 4 bases, with 16 bases separating them. For the CDR3, the DNA is TGTGCCAGCAGTTCGAGGGCACAGGCGTACGAGCAGTACGTC. Translated: CASSSRAQAYEQYV.

The chain combines TRBV7-4 with TRBJ2-5, with D perhaps matching TRBD2 (5 bases). Per the germline V gene, CDR1 is SGHVT and CDR2 is SQSDAQ. CDR3 length equals 18 residues. Trimming took off 5 bases at V and 2 bases at J, with 24 bases between the two ends. In DNA, the CDR3 is TGTGCCAGCAGCCCCCGGCCGGCCCCGACTACCCCACAAGAGACCCAGTACTTC. Its translation is CASSPRPAPTTPQETQYF.

The genes are TRBV7-8 and TRBJ2-7, with TRBD2 identical over 10 bases. The V and J ends lost 5 bases and 4 bases, in that order; junction bases with no gene match: 8. The CDR3 has 15 residues. Germline V CDR1 and CDR2: SGHVS, FQNEAQ. CDR3 sequence (DNA): TGTGCCAGCAGCAGGGGGGGGACTAGCGCGTACGAGCAGTACGTC. It codes for CASSRGGTSAYEQYV.

This chain joins TRBV12-3 or TRBV12-4 and TRBJ1-5; maybe TRBD1 (5 bases). The CDR3 covers 15 residues. Trimming cost V 6 bases and J 7 bases, with 19 bases left between them. CDR3 sequence: CASSVNSGTLQPQHF. CDR3 in DNA: TGTGCCAGCAGCGTCAACTCCGGGACTCTACAGCCCCAGCATTTT.

This clonotype was observed a handful of times. The chain is built from TRBV3-1 and TRBJ2-7; no firm D call. Deletions cut 1 base from V and 1 base from J, with 11 bases between. The CDR3 has 15 residues. CDR1 LGHDT and CDR2 YNNKEL come from the germline V gene (reference sequence). The CDR3 reads CASSQGGLQSYEQYF. The CDR3 coding sequence is TGTGCCAGCAGCCAAGGGGGTCTCCAATCCTACGAGCAGTACTTC.

This chain uses TRBV10-2 with TRBJ2-5; the match to TRBD2 covers 9 bases. From germline, CDR1 is WSHSY and CDR2 SAAADI. V lost 9 bases and J lost 6; bases outside the gene matches: 8. The CDR3 is 13 amino acids. The DNA of the CDR3 is TGCGCCAGTGGGGAAGCGGGAGGACAGACCCAGTACTTC. This sequence encodes CASGEAGGQTQYF.

This clonotype was seen ten or more times. The gene calls are TRBV6-1 and TRBJ1-2; no reliable D call. Germline V gene lookup returns CDR1 MNHNS and CDR2 SASEGT. This CDR3 is built from 12 residues. V shed 6 bases and J shed 4 bases, with 9 bases lying between them. The DNA for the CDR3 is TGTGCCAGCAGCCCAAGTATCTATGGCTACACCTTC. It codes for CASSPSIYGYTF.

This clonotype was picked up a small number of times. V is TRBV5-1 and J is TRBJ2-2, with D tentatively TRBD1 (5 bases). The V end lost 0 bases, the J end lost 5 bases, and 11 bases lay between the germline ends. Germline lookup yields CDR1 SGHRS and CDR2 YFSETQ. This CDR3 has 15 amino acids. CDR3 in DNA: TGCGCCAGCAGCTTGGAACCAGGGCAAACCGGGGAGCTGTTTTTT. Its translation is CASSLEPGQTGELFF.

The chain recombines TRBV7-2 with TRBJ2-6; D gene unclear. This CDR3 has 13 residues. The germline gives CDR1 SGHTA, CDR2 FQGNSA. Trimming removed 10 bases from V and 4 bases from J, with 11 bases in between. For the CDR3, the DNA is TGTGCCACCCCTCCTTTGGGGGCCAACGTCCTGACTTTC. Its protein product is CATPPLGANVLTF.

At least ten counts were recorded for this clonotype. The rearrangement joins TRBV11-2 to TRBJ2-3; tentative D call: TRBD2 (6 bases). Germline CDR1 SGHAT, CDR2 FQNNGV. Trimming took 5 bases from V and 1 from J, leaving 16 bases between them. The CDR3 extends over 16 amino acids. The chain's CDR3 is CASSTDTSTRTDTQYF. CDR3 nucleotides: TGTGCCAGCAGCACCGATACTAGCACACGCACAGATACGCAGTATTTT.

The chain employs TRBV7-6 and TRBJ1-1; D remains ambiguous. CDR1 is SGHVS and CDR2 is FNYEAQ in the germline V gene. This CDR3 comprises 16 residues. V was pared by 1 base and J by 0 bases, with 12 bases between. The CDR3: CASSLGSGSMNTEAFF. For the CDR3, the DNA is TGTGCCAGCAGCTTAGGGTCAGGCAGCATGAACACTGAAGCTTTCTTT.